A selection of T cell receptor beta chains follows, all from one sample in a study of control samples from healthy donors and cancer patients. TCRdb keeps only in-frame clones here, not all; method: immunoSEQ multiplex PCR. The table includes around 80,000 clones, nearly 90% detected once. Sequencing was done on a sample of blood. The receptors derive from a woman aged 45-65 years in good health. Both conserved end residues are part of each CDR3. The order of the fields is J gene, D gene, V gene, clone size, CDR3 DNA, CDR3 protein. D genes are given only for firm matches. A clone size is listed for some rows: how often the clone was seen (once, few, many), or a class if it is expanded.

J: TRBJ1-3; D: TRBD1; V: TRBV19; size: NA; DNA: TGTGCCAGTAGCTTCCGGGACAGCCGAAACACCATATATTTT; CDR3: CASSFRDSRNTIYF
J: TRBJ2-2; D: NA; V: TRBV12-5; size: NA; DNA: TGTGCTAGTGGTTTGGGAGGGCCGGACACCGGGGAGCTGTTTTTT; CDR3: CASGLGGPDTGELFF
J: TRBJ2-7; D: TRBD1; V: TRBV29-1; size: NA; DNA: TGCAGCGTTGTGGTTGGACAGGGAAAGGACGAGCAGTACTTC; CDR3: CSVVVGQGKDEQYF
J: TRBJ2-2; D: NA; V: TRBV11-3; size: NA; DNA: TGTGCCAGCAGCCAAGAATACACCGGGGAGCTGTTTTTT; CDR3: CASSQEYTGELFF
J: TRBJ1-6; D: NA; V: TRBV5-1; size: once; DNA: TGCGCCAGCTCACAAGCATCCAGCTCCTATAATTCACCCCTCCACTTT; CDR3: CASSQASSSYNSPLHF
J: TRBJ2-7; D: TRBD1; V: TRBV7-9; size: NA; DNA: TGTGCCAGCAGCGATTTCGACAGGGGAGGCTCCTACGAGCAGTACTTC; CDR3: CASSDFDRGGSYEQYF
J: TRBJ2-1; D: NA; V: TRBV5-1; size: once; DNA: TGCGCCAGCAGCGTGGCCCGTAGCCATGAGCAGTTCTTC; CDR3: CASSVARSHEQFF
J: TRBJ2-7; D: NA; V: TRBV11-2; size: NA; DNA: TGTGCCAGCAGCTGGACGGACTACGAGCAGTACTTC; CDR3: CASSWTDYEQYF
J: TRBJ2-1; D: NA; V: TRBV4-2; size: few; DNA: TGTGCCAGCAGCCTGCTTGGGGAGCAGGAAGAGCAGTTCTTC; CDR3: CASSLLGEQEEQFF
J: TRBJ2-1; D: NA; V: TRBV6-6; size: NA; DNA: TGTGCCAGCAGTTACGGAGGGGCTGAGCAGTTCTTC; CDR3: CASSYGGAEQFF
J: TRBJ2-7; D: NA; V: TRBV3-1/TRBV3-2; size: NA; DNA: TGTGCCAGCAGCCAAGATTTTGGACAGCAACACTTC; CDR3: CASSQDFGQQHF
J: TRBJ2-1; D: NA; V: TRBV3-1/TRBV3-2; size: NA; DNA: TGTGCCAGCAGCCAGCAGGGTGGGCAGTTCTTC; CDR3: CASSQQGGQFF
J: TRBJ1-2; D: NA; V: TRBV18; size: NA; DNA: TGTGCCAGCTCCCCCCAGTCCCGAGCTAACTATGGCTACACCTTC; CDR3: CASSPQSRANYGYTF
J: TRBJ1-2; D: NA; V: TRBV5-1; size: NA; DNA: TGCGCCAGCAGCTTTAATGGACAGACGACGATCTATGGCTACACCTTC; CDR3: CASSFNGQTTIYGYTF
J: TRBJ1-2; D: TRBD1; V: TRBV7-8; size: NA; DNA: TGTGCCAGCAGTGCTCGACAGGGAAGGGATTATGGCTACACCTTC; CDR3: CASSARQGRDYGYTF
J: TRBJ2-7; D: NA; V: TRBV30; size: NA; DNA: TGTGCCTGGAGTGTATATGCGGGGGCTGGAGAGCAGTACTTC; CDR3: CAWSVYAGAGEQYF
J: TRBJ1-1; D: NA; V: TRBV14; size: NA; DNA: TGTGCCAGCAGCCAAGATGGTCGAGGAGGGAGGAGCGAAGCTTTCTTT; CDR3: CASSQDGRGGRSEAFF
J: TRBJ2-3; D: NA; V: TRBV4-1; size: NA; DNA: TGCGCCAGCAGCCAAGATCAAGGTCATGTCACAGATACGCAGTATTTT; CDR3: CASSQDQGHVTDTQYF
J: TRBJ2-3; D: TRBD1; V: TRBV5-1; size: NA; DNA: TGCGCCAGCAGTCAGAGAGGGACAGCTAGCACAGATACGCAGTATTTT; CDR3: CASSQRGTASTDTQYF
J: TRBJ2-3; D: NA; V: TRBV4-2; size: once; DNA: TGTGCCAGCAGCCAAGATCAGGGGGGGCTCACAGATACGCAGTATTTT; CDR3: CASSQDQGGLTDTQYF
J: TRBJ2-7; D: NA; V: TRBV5-1; size: NA; DNA: TGCGCCAGCAGTCGCGGTGGTGAGAGCAACTACGAGCAGTACTTC; CDR3: CASSRGGESNYEQYF
J: TRBJ2-2; D: NA; V: TRBV4-2; size: medium-sized; DNA: TGTGCCAGCAGCTTGGGGGCCGGGGAGCTGTTTTTT; CDR3: CASSLGAGELFF
J: TRBJ1-1; D: NA; V: TRBV6-5; size: NA; DNA: TGTGCCAGCAAGTTGTCCACTGAAGCTTTCTTT; CDR3: CASKLSTEAFF
J: TRBJ1-6; D: NA; V: TRBV5-1; size: few; DNA: TGCGCCAGCAGCTTGGTGGGGGGGCGGCAGAATTCACCCCTCCACTTT; CDR3: CASSLVGGRQNSPLHF
J: TRBJ1-2; D: NA; V: TRBV5-1; size: once; DNA: TGCGCCAGCAGATTCGACAGAGGATTCTATGGCTACACCTTC; CDR3: CASRFDRGFYGYTF
J: TRBJ2-3; D: TRBD1; V: TRBV24-1; size: NA; DNA: TGTGCCACCAGGGATAACAGGGGGACAGATACGCAGTATTTT; CDR3: CATRDNRGTDTQYF
J: TRBJ1-2; D: TRBD1; V: TRBV4-2; size: NA; DNA: TGTGCCAGCACCCCAGACAGGGCCTGGGGCTATGGCTACACCTTC; CDR3: CASTPDRAWGYGYTF
J: TRBJ2-7; D: NA; V: TRBV19; size: NA; DNA: TGTGCCAGTAGTACCAGGGGAGGGTCCTACGAGCAGTACTTC; CDR3: CASSTRGGSYEQYF
J: TRBJ2-7; D: NA; V: TRBV1; size: NA; DNA: TGCACCAGCAGCCTCCTATTAAGGGGGGAGTACTACGAGCAGTACTTC; CDR3: CTSSLLLRGEYYEQYF
J: TRBJ1-3; D: NA; V: TRBV9; size: NA; DNA: TGTGCCAGCAGCGTAGAAGGGGGAATGAGAAACACCATATATTTT; CDR3: CASSVEGGMRNTIYF
J: TRBJ1-2; D: TRBD1; V: TRBV2; size: NA; DNA: TGTGCCAGCCGCTTGGGGACAGGGGGCCCGATTTGGTATGGCTACACCTTC; CDR3: CASRLGTGGPIWYGYTF
J: TRBJ2-1; D: TRBD2; V: TRBV7-2; size: once; DNA: TGTGCCAGCAGCCAAGCGGGGGGAACCTACAATGAGCAGTTCTTC; CDR3: CASSQAGGTYNEQFF
J: TRBJ1-2; D: NA; V: TRBV6-1; size: NA; DNA: TGTGCCAGCAGTGACCGAGGAGGCTACACCTTC; CDR3: CASSDRGGYTF
J: TRBJ1-6; D: NA; V: TRBV3-1/TRBV3-2; size: NA; DNA: TGTGCCAGCAGCCACGGGGAGCGATCACCCCTCCACTTT; CDR3: CASSHGERSPLHF
J: TRBJ1-2; D: NA; V: TRBV12-3/TRBV12-4; size: NA; DNA: TGTGCCAGCCTCACAGGAGTCGATGGCTACACCTTC; CDR3: CASLTGVDGYTF
J: TRBJ2-1; D: TRBD2; V: TRBV11-3; size: NA; DNA: TGTGCCAGCAGCTTATCAGCGGGGTATAACAATGAGCAGTTCTTC; CDR3: CASSLSAGYNNEQFF
J: TRBJ2-7; D: TRBD2; V: TRBV27; size: NA; DNA: TGTGCCAGCAGTTTGAGCGGGGGTATCAAAAAGCAGTACTTC; CDR3: CASSLSGGIKKQYF
J: TRBJ1-2; D: NA; V: TRBV5-1; size: NA; DNA: TGCGCCAGCAGTTCCGGGACAATTGATGGCTACACCTTC; CDR3: CASSSGTIDGYTF
J: TRBJ2-1; D: NA; V: TRBV18; size: NA; DNA: TGTGCCAGTTCCTTCATTGACAGCTCCTACAATGAGCAGTTCTTC; CDR3: CASSFIDSSYNEQFF
J: TRBJ2-3; D: TRBD2; V: TRBV19; size: NA; DNA: TGTGCCAGTAGTTTAGCGGGGGCGAGCACAGATACGCAGTATTTT; CDR3: CASSLAGASTDTQYF
J: TRBJ1-5; D: NA; V: TRBV2; size: NA; DNA: TGTGCCAGCTCTTCCCGGATCAGAGGGCATCAGCCCCAGCATTTT; CDR3: CASSSRIRGHQPQHF
J: TRBJ1-2; D: TRBD1; V: TRBV20-1; size: NA; DNA: TGCAGCGCCGACAGGGCTGGTGGCTACACCTTC; CDR3: CSADRAGGYTF
J: TRBJ2-7; D: NA; V: TRBV19; size: few; DNA: TGTGCCAGTCAGGGTTCCTACGAGCAGTACTTC; CDR3: CASQGSYEQYF
J: TRBJ2-2; D: NA; V: TRBV24-1; size: NA; DNA: TGTGCCACAGCCCCGGGGAGGCTCAACACCGGGGAGCTGTTTTTT; CDR3: CATAPGRLNTGELFF
J: TRBJ1-1; D: NA; V: TRBV27; size: NA; DNA: TGTGCCAGCAGTTACGGGCCTTCTTTCACTGAAGCTTTCTTT; CDR3: CASSYGPSFTEAFF
J: TRBJ2-7; D: NA; V: TRBV10-1; size: NA; DNA: TGCGCCAGCGAATCCTACGAGCAGTACTTC; CDR3: CASESYEQYF
J: TRBJ2-2; D: NA; V: TRBV7-9; size: NA; DNA: TGTGCCAGCAGCTTAGCGAATTTCGCCGGGGAGCTGTTTTTT; CDR3: CASSLANFAGELFF
J: TRBJ2-1; D: NA; V: TRBV2; size: NA; DNA: TGTGCCAGCAGTGTATGGGCTAGTACGGCCTCCTACAATGAGCAGTTCTTC; CDR3: CASSVWASTASYNEQFF
J: TRBJ1-1; D: NA; V: TRBV19; size: NA; DNA: TGTGCCAGTAGTGGGTTGTTGAACACTGAAGCTTTCTTT; CDR3: CASSGLLNTEAFF
J: TRBJ2-2; D: TRBD1; V: TRBV3-1/TRBV3-2; size: NA; DNA: TGTGCCAGCAGCCAAGAACCCGGGACAGGGTGGTCCGGGGAGCTGTTTTTC; CDR3: CASSQEPGTGWSGELFF
J: TRBJ2-1; D: NA; V: TRBV5-5; size: NA; DNA: TGTGCCAGCAGCCAACTCCCAATCAACACCAATGAGCAGTTCTTC; CDR3: CASSQLPINTNEQFF
J: TRBJ2-3; D: TRBD2; V: TRBV5-4; size: NA; DNA: TGTGCCAGCAGCTGGGGGCTGGGACTAGCGGGGGGGAGCACAGATACGCAGTATTTT; CDR3: CASSWGLGLAGGSTDTQYF
J: TRBJ1-5; D: NA; V: TRBV6-6; size: NA; DNA: TGTGCCAGCAGTCCGCTTCCAGCGGCAGGCGGGAATCAGCCCCAGCATTTT; CDR3: CASSPLPAAGGNQPQHF
J: TRBJ2-1; D: TRBD2; V: TRBV10-3; size: once; DNA: TGTGCCACCCACGAAGCGGGGGACTACAATGAGCAGTTCTTC; CDR3: CATHEAGDYNEQFF